These 24 T cell receptor beta chains were sequenced from one sample in a study of persistence of HIV-infected CD4 T cells. Antigen specificity for these receptors is unknown. Cells were stimulated with CMV-infected fibroblast lysates at about 9.4 ug/mL. Memory cells lacking CD40L and CD69 with high CD45RO were sorted. The immunoSEQ assay was version 4, run in survey mode. TCRdb's copy holds only in-frame clones and misses some; the assay was immunoSEQ multiplex PCR. The top ten clones hold 5% to 7% of a sample with approximately 31,000 clones, 82% of them seen once. Sequenced material: CD4+ T cells sorted from PBMCs after 18-hour stimulation, taken from a patient who received antiretroviral therapy. The source is an adult woman with HIV who was CMV-seropositive.

The CDR3 nucleotides read TGTGCCAGCAGCCGGACCCAAGACCAGCATTTT. As protein: CASSRTQDQHF. This rearrangement joins TRBV12-3 or TRBV12-4 to TRBJ1-5; D gene unclear. The ends were cut back, 6 bases at V and 12 bases at J, with 12 bases in the middle. The CDR3 contains 11 residues.

This sequence joins TRBV24-1 and TRBJ2-3, with D possibly being TRBD1 (5 bases). CDR3 length: 17 amino acids. Trimming took off 3 bases at V and 4 bases at J, with 19 bases between the two ends. Germline lookup yields CDR1 KGHDR and CDR2 SFDVKD. Here the CDR3 reads CATSDTDTLGSPDTQYF. As DNA, the CDR3 is TGTGCCACCAGTGATACGGACACCCTTGGTTCCCCAGATACGCAGTATTTT.

The CDR3 loop is CASSYPQGNTIYF. The CDR3 DNA reads TGTGCCAGCAGTTACCCTCAGGGAAACACCATATATTTT. The chain recombines TRBV6-5 with TRBJ1-3; no definite D call. V dropped 2 bases and J dropped 4 bases, with 6 bases sitting between them. Germline V lookup: CDR1 MNHEY, CDR2 SVGAGI. The CDR3 length is 13 residues.

CDR3 nucleotide sequence: TGTGCCAGCAGCTTAATAGAAAATCCCAATGAGCAGTTCTTC. It codes for CASSLIENPNEQFF. The chain couples TRBV7-9 to TRBJ2-1; D unclear. Deletions cut 2 bases from V and 6 bases from J, with 11 bases between. Germline CDR1 reads SEHNR; CDR2 reads FQNEAQ (reference sequence). The CDR3 consists of 14 residues.

This clone was seen just once. The chain has TRBV7-2 and TRBJ1-2; 7 nucleotides align to TRBD1. The CDR3 covers 14 residues. V shed 4 bases and J 2 bases; nucleotides not matched to a gene: 4. CDR1 and CDR2 (germline): SGHTA, FQGNSA. The CDR3 here is CASSYGTENYGYTF. The CDR3 coding sequence is TGTGCCAGCAGCTACGGGACAGAGAACTATGGCTACACCTTC.

This clone has a handful of counts. The chain is built from TRBV24-1 and TRBJ2-1; TRBD1 aligns across 10 bases. Germline CDR1 KGHDR, CDR2 SFDVKD. V was clipped by 1 base and J by 3 bases; unmatched bases: 5. The CDR3 spans 17 residues. The CDR3 reads CATSDFGTGDGYNEQFF. The CDR3 DNA follows: TGTGCCACCAGTGATTTCGGGACAGGGGATGGCTACAATGAGCAGTTCTTC.

The chain combines TRBV27 with TRBJ1-4; 8 bases match TRBD1. The CDR3 is 14 residues long. J was trimmed by 7 bases and V by 2 bases; bases with no gene match: 3. Germline values: CDR1 MNHEY, CDR2 SMNVEV (reference sequence). CDR3 sequence reads: CASSLQGAGEKLFF. CDR3 coding DNA: TGTGCCAGCAGTTTACAGGGGGCAGGTGAAAAACTGTTTTTT.

The V call is TRBV15, the J call TRBJ1-5, with a tentative D call TRBD1 (5 bases). The CDR3 loop spans 15 amino acids. CDR1 is LNHNV and CDR2 is YYDKDF in the germline V gene (reference sequence). The germline V and J ends were trimmed by 3 bases and 1 base, with 10 bases remaining between them. In DNA, the CDR3 is TGTGCCACCAGCAGTACTGGGACCAGCAATCAGCCCCAGCATTTT. This translates into CATSSTGTSNQPQHF.

The chain combines TRBV30 with TRBJ1-1; D not certain. V gave up 2 bases and J gave up 2 bases, with 6 bases separating them. Looked up from germline, CDR1 is GTSNPN and CDR2 is SVGIG (reference sequence). The CDR3 is 12 residues long. For the CDR3, the DNA is TGTGCCTGGAGTATCGAAAACACTGAAGCTTTCTTT. It codes for CAWSIENTEAFF.

This chain uses TRBV28 with TRBJ1-5, with a tentative D call TRBD1 (5 bases). Trimming cost V 3 bases and J 1 base, with 19 bases left between them. This CDR3 has 18 residues. The germline V gene encodes CDR1 MDHEN and CDR2 SYDVKM. The DNA for the CDR3 is TGTGCCAGCAGTTTTGGACTGCGGGGGAGTGTAAGCAATCAGCCCCAGCATTTT. Its protein is CASSFGLRGSVSNQPQHF.

This sequence joins TRBV7-3 and TRBJ1-3; a possible D gene is TRBD1 (5 bases). This CDR3 has 17 amino acids. In germline, CDR1 is SGHTA, CDR2 FQGTGA. V was clipped by 2 bases and J by 4 bases, with 18 bases between them. The CDR3 sequence is CASSLSPAGTLGNTIYF. The CDR3 DNA is TGTGCCAGCAGCTTATCCCCCGCAGGGACCCTCGGAAACACCATATATTTT.

The CDR3 protein is CASKRGGNRLTDTQYF. The CDR3 DNA follows: TGTGCCAGTAAGCGGGGGGGCAACCGGCTCACAGATACGCAGTATTTT. V gene TRBV19 combines with J gene TRBJ2-3; 10 positions match TRBD2. In germline, CDR1 is LNHDA, CDR2 SQIVND (reference sequence). V was clipped by 7 bases and J by 2 bases; unmatched bases: 9. This CDR3 has 16 amino acids.

The chain links TRBV7-9 to TRBJ1-1; D is perhaps TRBD1 (5 bases). The V gene lost 5 bases and the J gene lost 7 bases, with 14 bases spanning the gap. The germline V gene has CDR1 SEHNR and CDR2 FQNEAQ (reference sequence). This CDR3 has 13 amino acids. CDR3 DNA: TGTGCCAGCAGCCCACAGGCGCGGGGTGAAGCTTTCTTT. This gives the protein CASSPQARGEAFF.

J is TRBJ2-2 and V is TRBV25-1; no firm D call. Deletions cut 3 bases from V and 4 bases from J, with 6 bases between. Germline V CDR1 and CDR2: MGHDK, SYGVNS. The CDR3 loop spans 13 amino acids. CDR3 region: CASSDHRTGELFF. The DNA for the CDR3 is TGTGCCAGCAGTGATCACCGCACCGGGGAGCTGTTTTTT.

CDR3 sequence: CASSEGGLGANVLTF. CDR3 in DNA: TGTGCCAGCAGTGAGGGGGGGCTAGGGGCCAACGTCCTGACTTTC. The genes are TRBV6-1 and TRBJ2-6, with a possible D match to TRBD2 (7 bases). This CDR3 region has 15 residues. V was cut by 3 bases and J by 4 bases, with 10 bases left in between. The germline V gene has CDR1 MNHNS and CDR2 SASEGT.

The chain links TRBV10-1 to TRBJ1-2; TRBD1 might be the D (6 bases). Deletions cut 3 bases from V and 8 bases from J, with 13 bases between. Germline V lookup: CDR1 WNHNN, CDR2 SYGVQD (reference sequence). The CDR3 has 13 residues. CDR3: CASSDPGQGGYTF. CDR3 sequence (DNA): TGCGCCAGCAGTGACCCGGGACAAGGAGGCTACACCTTC.

The V gene is TRBV7-9, the J gene TRBJ2-7; 7 nucleotides line up with TRBD2. CDR1 and CDR2 from the germline V gene are SEHNR and FQNEAQ (reference sequence). V lost 5 bases, J lost 4 bases, and 14 bases stayed unmatched. This CDR3 region has 16 residues. CDR3 protein: CASSPQGAGVRYEQYF. In nucleotides, the CDR3 is TGTGCCAGCAGCCCTCAAGGGGCGGGAGTAAGATACGAGCAGTACTTC.

This chain connects TRBV30 to TRBJ1-1; maybe TRBD1 (6 bases). Germline V lookup: CDR1 GTSNPN, CDR2 SVGIG (reference sequence). The CDR3 loop spans 14 amino acids. Trimming took off 4 bases at V and 6 bases at J, with 18 bases between the two ends. The CDR3 DNA sequence: TGTGCCTGGACCCCGGGGGCGGCCTCATCTGAAGCTTTCTTT. Translation gives CAWTPGAASSEAFF.

J is TRBJ2-1 and V is TRBV19, with TRBD2 identical over 12 bases. Germline CDR1 LNHDA, CDR2 SQIVND (reference sequence). The trim removed 5 bases at V and 3 bases at J, leaving 8 bases unmatched. This CDR3 comprises 17 residues. CDR3 DNA sequence: TGTGCCAGTAGTTCTAGGACTAGCGGGGTTATCTACAATGAGCAGTTCTTC. Protein: CASSSRTSGVIYNEQFF.

V and J are TRBV3-1 (or the pseudogene TRBV3-2) and TRBJ2-7, with 7 bases that match TRBD2. The CDR3 contains 12 residues. V dropped 2 bases and J dropped 11; count of bases not matched to a gene: 6. Germline CDR1 reads LGHDT; CDR2 reads YNNKEL (reference sequence). The CDR3 DNA reads TGTGCCAGCAGCCAACTCAGCGGGGCTGAGTACTTC. Amino acid sequence: CASSQLSGAEYF.

This chain joins TRBV28 and TRBJ2-1; TRBD2 matches at 11 bases. Germline V gives CDR1 MDHEN, CDR2 SYDVKM. The CDR3 has 14 amino acids. V dropped 5 bases and J dropped 6; count of bases not matched to a gene: 3. CDR3 amino acids: CASSPGLAANEQFF. The CDR3 nucleotides are TGTGCCAGCAGTCCGGGACTAGCGGCCAATGAGCAGTTCTTC.

The V and J genes are TRBV29-1 and TRBJ2-7, with a possible D match to TRBD2 (5 bases). CDR1 and CDR2 from the germline V gene are SQVTM and ANQGSEA. Trimming stripped 0 bases from V and 7 bases from J, with 16 bases between. The CDR3 sequence is 14 residues long. The CDR3 reads CSVEDSRNPGEQYF. For the CDR3, the DNA is TGCAGCGTTGAAGATAGCAGAAACCCGGGGGAGCAGTACTTC.

This chain joins TRBV13 and TRBJ1-2, with D possibly matching TRBD1 (5 bases). The germline V gene encodes CDR1 PRHDT and CDR2 FYEKMQ (reference sequence). This CDR3 contains 12 residues. Trimming removed 3 bases at V and 8 bases at J, with 10 bases between. Here the CDR3 DNA reads TGTGCCAGCAGCTTTGCAGGGAAGGGCTACACCTTC. Residues: CASSFAGKGYTF.

The J gene is TRBJ1-1, the V gene TRBV6-4; D might be TRBD1 (5 bases). The CDR3 is made up of 14 amino acids. V lost 0 bases to trimming and J lost 5 bases, with 10 bases between them. CDR1 and CDR2 from the germline V gene are MRHNA and SNTAGT. The CDR3: CASSDSSRGTEAFF. CDR3 nucleotides: TGTGCCAGCAGTGACTCGAGCCGGGGGACTGAAGCTTTCTTT.